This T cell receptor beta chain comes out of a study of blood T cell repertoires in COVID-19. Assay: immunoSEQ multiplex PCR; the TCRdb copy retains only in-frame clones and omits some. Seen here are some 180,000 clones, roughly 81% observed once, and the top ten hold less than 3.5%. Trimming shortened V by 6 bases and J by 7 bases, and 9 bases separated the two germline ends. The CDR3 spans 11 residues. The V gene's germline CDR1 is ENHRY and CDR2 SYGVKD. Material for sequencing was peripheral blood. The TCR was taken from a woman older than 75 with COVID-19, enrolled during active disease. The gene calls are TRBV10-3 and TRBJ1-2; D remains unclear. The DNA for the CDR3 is TGTGCCATCAGCCGACAAGGTGGCTACACCTTC. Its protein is CAISRQGGYTF.